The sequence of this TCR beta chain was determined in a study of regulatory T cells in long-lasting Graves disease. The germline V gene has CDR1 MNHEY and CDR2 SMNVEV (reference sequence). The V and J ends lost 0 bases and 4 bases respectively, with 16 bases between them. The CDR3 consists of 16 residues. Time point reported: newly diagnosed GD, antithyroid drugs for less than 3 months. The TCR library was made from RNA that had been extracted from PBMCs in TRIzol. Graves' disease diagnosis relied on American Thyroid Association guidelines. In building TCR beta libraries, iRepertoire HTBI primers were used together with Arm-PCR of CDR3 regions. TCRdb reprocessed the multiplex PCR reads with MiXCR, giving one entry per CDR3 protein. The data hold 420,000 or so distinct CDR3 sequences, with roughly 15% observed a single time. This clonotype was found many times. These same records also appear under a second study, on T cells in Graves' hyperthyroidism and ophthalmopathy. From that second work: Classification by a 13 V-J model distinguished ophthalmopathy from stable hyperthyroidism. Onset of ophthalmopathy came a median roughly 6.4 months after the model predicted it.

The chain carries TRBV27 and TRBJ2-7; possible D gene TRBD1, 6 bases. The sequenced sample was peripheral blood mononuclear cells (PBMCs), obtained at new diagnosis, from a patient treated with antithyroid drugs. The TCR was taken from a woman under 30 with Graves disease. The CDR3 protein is CASSLSKGDRDYEQYF. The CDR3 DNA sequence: TGTGCCAGCAGTTTATCGAAGGGGGATAGAGATTACGAGCAGTACTTC.